This T cell receptor beta chain was recovered during a study of T-cell reconstitution after alpha-beta-depleted transplantation in children. There are 12 residues in the CDR3. The ends lost 5 bases at V and 9 bases at J; junction bases unmatched: 7. CDR1 and CDR2 from the germline V gene are DFQATT and SNEGSKA (reference sequence). TCRbeta library preparation incorporated unique molecular identifiers. Each CDR3 protein gets one entry after TCRdb re-called the PCR reads with MiXCR. The repertoire holds under 750,000 distinct CDR3 sequences, with 20% to 25% as singletons. The specimen was PBMCs, mostly from graft donor cells, collected 360 days after TCRalphabeta/CD19-depleted stem cell transplant. This sequence originates from a boy younger than two who had a stem cell transplant for acute myeloid leukemia, so the T cells may come from the graft donor. V is TRBV20-1 and J is TRBJ1-2; TRBD1 aligns across 9 bases. CDR3 region: CSAQDRGDSYTF. CDR3 bases: TGCAGTGCTCAGGACAGGGGAGATAGCTACACCTTC.